A single sample gave rise to the 16 T cell receptor beta chains below, sequenced in a study of blood T cell repertoires in COVID-19. The method was immunoSEQ multiplex PCR; TCRdb's version includes in-frame clones alone and lacks a portion of them. The sample includes 400,000 or so clones, approximately 92% of them seen just once. Sequencing was done on a sample of PBMCs or T cells enriched from blood (not recorded which). The receptors were sampled from a man aged 25-45 years who had recovered from COVID-19.

The CDR3 DNA is TGCGCCAGCAGCCCTATCATGAACACTGAAGCTTTCTTT. Amino acids: CASSPIMNTEAFF. The rearrangement joins TRBV5-1 to TRBJ1-1; D unresolved. The germline CDR1 and CDR2 sequences are SGHRS and YFSETQ. CDR3 length: 13 residues. V lost 4 bases, J lost 0 bases, and 7 bases lay in between.

The chain couples TRBV6-5 to TRBJ1-1; the D is unclear. The germline V gene encodes CDR1 MNHEY and CDR2 SVGAGI. The CDR3 consists of 12 residues. The V gene lost 7 bases and the J gene lost 5 bases, with 11 bases spanning the gap. This chain's CDR3 is CASTSVSTEAFF. DNA of the CDR3: TGTGCCAGCACCTCAGTCTCGACTGAAGCTTTCTTT.

This chain connects TRBV7-7 to TRBJ2-5, with D perhaps matching TRBD1 (6 bases). Germline CDR1 and CDR2: SSHAT and FNYEAQ (reference sequence). V shed 1 base and J shed 2 bases, with 11 bases lying between them. The CDR3 runs 15 residues. Here the CDR3 DNA reads TGTGCCAGCAGCTTAGGGGGCAGGGGACAAGAGACCCAGTACTTC. Amino acids: CASSLGGRGQETQYF.

The V and J genes are TRBV19 and TRBJ1-5; TRBD1 matches 8 bases. CDR1 and CDR2 (germline): LNHDA, SQIVND (reference sequence). J was trimmed by 7 bases and V by 4 bases; bases with no gene match: 6. The CDR3 runs 14 residues. The chain's CDR3 is CASSTPRGRQPQHF. In nucleotides, the CDR3 is TGTGCCAGTAGTACCCCCAGGGGGCGGCAGCCCCAGCATTTT.

V gene TRBV12-3 or TRBV12-4 combines with J gene TRBJ1-6; D unclear. The CDR3 contains 12 residues. Trimming removed 7 bases at V and 3 bases at J, with 4 bases between. The CDR3 coding sequence is TGTGCCAGCAATATCTATAATTCACCCCTCCACTTT. It is translated as CASNIYNSPLHF.

This chain joins TRBV19 and TRBJ1-1; D is perhaps TRBD1 (5 bases). CDR3 length: 15 residues. V was pared by 3 bases and J by 3 bases, with 14 bases between. The germline V gene encodes CDR1 LNHDA and CDR2 SQIVND (reference sequence). CDR3 sequence (DNA): TGTGCCAGTAGTATTCCGGGACGGAGGGACACTGAAGCTTTCTTT. Its protein product is CASSIPGRRDTEAFF.

The chain couples TRBV20-1 to TRBJ1-1; 7 nucleotides line up with TRBD1. The CDR3 sequence is 11 residues long. Trimming removed 7 bases from V and 6 bases from J; junction bases left unmatched: 5. The germline CDR1 and CDR2 sequences are DFQATT and SNEGSKA (reference sequence). The DNA of the CDR3 is TGCAGTGTTCCGACAGGGTCTGAAGCTTTCTTT. It encodes CSVPTGSEAFF.

The chain carries TRBV2 and TRBJ2-3; D uncertain. Germline V gene lookup returns CDR1 SNHLY and CDR2 FYNNEI. The CDR3 is made up of 13 amino acids. V was clipped by 4 bases and J by 0 bases, with 5 bases between them. CDR3 sequence: CASSGHSTDTQYF. DNA for the CDR3: TGTGCCAGCAGTGGACACAGCACAGATACGCAGTATTTT.

The chain is built from TRBV5-1 and TRBJ2-4, with 10 bases that match TRBD1. The CDR3 runs to 13 residues. The trim removed 3 bases at V and 7 bases at J, leaving 1 base unmatched. CDR1 and CDR2 (germline): SGHRS, YFSETQ. The CDR3 DNA reads TGCGCCAGCAGCTGGACAGGGGGGAACATTCAGTACTTC. Its translation: CASSWTGGNIQYF.

The chain carries TRBV4-1 and TRBJ2-2; TRBD2 agrees at 7 bases. Losses at the gene ends were 4 bases for V and 1 base for J; bases not matched to a gene: 12. Germline CDR1 reads MGHRA; CDR2 reads YSYEKL. CDR3 size: 18 residues. CDR3: CASSPRTLGLVNTGELFF. In DNA, the CDR3 is TGCGCCAGCAGCCCCCGAACCTTAGGACTAGTGAACACCGGGGAGCTGTTTTTT.

CDR3 region: CASSTPGGSNYNEQFF. In DNA, the CDR3 is TGTGCCAGTAGTACCCCAGGCGGGAGCAATTACAATGAGCAGTTCTTC. V gene TRBV19 combines with J gene TRBJ2-1; 7 positions match TRBD2. V shed 4 bases and J 4 bases; nucleotides not matched to a gene: 10. CDR1 and CDR2 from the germline V gene are LNHDA and SQIVND (reference sequence). This CDR3 has 16 residues. The complete variable domain, with remaining parts taken from reference TRBV19 and TRBJ2-1, reads DGGITQSPKYLFRKEGQNVTLSCEQNLNHDAMYWYRQDPGQGLRLIYYSQIVNDFQKGDIAEGYSVSREKKESFPLTVTSAQKNPTAFYLCASSTPGGSNYNEQFFGPGTRLTVL.

The chain uses TRBV12-3 or TRBV12-4 and TRBJ1-1; weak D call: TRBD1 (6 bases). The CDR3 contains 13 residues. The ends were cut back, 5 bases at V and 6 bases at J, with 13 bases in the middle. The CDR3 DNA reads TGTGCCAGCAGTCCGACAGGATCCCCTGAAGCTTTCTTT. Translated, it gives CASSPTGSPEAFF.

The chain links TRBV19 to TRBJ2-2; D uncertain. Germline-derived CDR1 and CDR2 are LNHDA and SQIVND (reference sequence). The CDR3 runs 18 residues. The germline V and J ends were trimmed by 6 bases and 1 base, with 21 bases remaining between them. The CDR3 nucleotides read TGTGCCAGTAGCCCTGGTCTCACAAATCGTTGGAACACCGGGGAGCTGTTTTTT. This codes for CASSPGLTNRWNTGELFF.

This clone is a singleton in its sample. The J gene is TRBJ2-1, the V gene TRBV28; TRBD2 agrees at 7 bases. There are 15 residues in the CDR3. V lost 3 bases and J lost 6; bases outside the gene matches: 8. From germline, CDR1 is MDHEN and CDR2 SYDVKM. Written as DNA, the CDR3 is TGTGCCAGCAGTTTTCAACGGGAGGTTCTCAATGAGCAGTTCTTC. Its translation is CASSFQREVLNEQFF. Combining the CDR3 with reference TRBV28 and TRBJ2-1 gives the whole variable domain DVKVTQSSRYLVKRTGEKVFLECVQDMDHENMFWYRQDPGLGLRLIYFSYDVKMKEKGDIPEGYSVSREKKERFSLILESASTNQTSMYLCASSFQREVLNEQFFGPGTRLTVL.

In this sample, this clone turned up once. V is TRBV27 and J is TRBJ1-1, with D unclear. This CDR3 contains 13 residues. Trimming shortened V by 5 bases and J by 10 bases, and 17 bases separated the two germline ends. Germline-derived CDR1 and CDR2 are MNHEY and SMNVEV (reference sequence). CDR3 bases: TGTGCCAGCAGTCGATTCCCTACCCTAGGAGCTTTCTTT. Amino acids: CASSRFPTLGAFF.

The genes are TRBV29-1 and TRBJ1-2; 11 bases fit TRBD1. Trimming took 1 base from V and 8 from J; bases not matched to a gene: 15. Germline V gene lookup returns CDR1 SQVTM and CDR2 ANQGSEA. The CDR3 extends over 17 amino acids. The CDR3 loop is CSVEAPARGQGVWGYTF. In DNA, the CDR3 is TGCAGCGTTGAAGCCCCCGCGAGGGGACAGGGGGTGTGGGGCTACACCTTC.